This is a list of T cell receptor beta chains from one sample in a study of early T cells in non-severe SARS-CoV-2 infection. TCRdb called the 5' RACE reads again in MiXCR, with one record for every CDR3 protein. In the table there are tens of thousands of distinct CDR3 sequences, over 11% of which are singletons. Sequencing was done on a sample of whole blood. The source is an adult who was a healthcare worker with PCR-confirmed SARS-CoV-2 infection or an uninfected control (not recorded which). CDR3s include the opening cysteine and the closing phenylalanine or tryptophan. D genes are given only for firm matches. The size of a clone is reported for some rows only, either as once, few or many, or as a class for expanded clones.

CDR3 DNA	CDR3 protein	V gene	D gene	clone size	J gene
TGTGCCAGCAGTTCCCTCGGGGCCCAGTACTTC	CASSSLGAQYF	TRBV12-3/TRBV12-4	NA	many	TRBJ2-5
TGCGCCAGCAGCTCCCCGGGGACGGAGACCCAGTACTTC	CASSSPGTETQYF	TRBV5-1	NA	many	TRBJ2-5
TGTGCCAGCAGCCAAGACGTGAGAGGGCATTCACCCCTCCACTTT	CASSQDVRGHSPLHF	TRBV14	NA	many	TRBJ1-6
TGCAGTGCCCCGACCGGGACAGCCAACTATGGCTACACCTTC	CSAPTGTANYGYTF	TRBV20-1	TRBD1	few	TRBJ1-2
TGTGCCAGCCTCACTAGCCAAGCCTACGAGCAGTACTTC	CASLTSQAYEQYF	TRBV28	NA	NA	TRBJ2-7
TGTGCCAGCAGCCAAAGGGAGTCCGAAGCTTTCTTT	CASSQRESEAFF	TRBV6-5	NA	many	TRBJ1-1
TGTGCCAGCAGCCAGGAGGAGAACACCGGGGAGCTGTTTTTT	CASSQEENTGELFF	TRBV4-2	NA	many	TRBJ2-2
TGTGCCAGCGATCTCACGGACAGGGTGCGTAATTCACCCCTCCACTTT	CASDLTDRVRNSPLHF	TRBV6-1	TRBD1	NA	TRBJ1-6
TGTGCCAGCTCAACGACAGTTAGCGGGGGGCCGGGGGAGCAGTTCTTC	CASSTTVSGGPGEQFF	TRBV18	TRBD2	few	TRBJ2-1
TGTGCCAGCAGTTTTCTCGGGGTTTATGGCTACACCTTC	CASSFLGVYGYTF	TRBV28	NA	many	TRBJ1-2
TGTGCCAGCAGCCCAGCTCAGGGGGGGACGACGACTCAGCCCCAGCATTTT	CASSPAQGGTTTQPQHF	TRBV12-3/TRBV12-4	TRBD1	NA	TRBJ1-5
TGTGCCAGCAGCTTAGTACAGGCCGGGGAGCTGTTTTTT	CASSLVQAGELFF	TRBV7-9	NA	many	TRBJ2-2
TGTGCCAGCAGGGGAGATGGGGGCACAGATACGCAGTATTTT	CASRGDGGTDTQYF	TRBV2	NA	NA	TRBJ2-3
TGTGCCAGCAGTTCGGGACTAGCGGGAGGGCCGGCCAAAAACATTCAGTACTTC	CASSSGLAGGPAKNIQYF	TRBV6-2/TRBV6-3	TRBD2	NA	TRBJ2-4
TGCAGCGTTGAGACGGGAGAAGCTTTCTTT	CSVETGEAFF	TRBV29-1	NA	few	TRBJ1-1
TGCGCCAGCAGCTTGGGGACAGGACTAACTGAAGCTTTCTTT	CASSLGTGLTEAFF	TRBV5-1	TRBD1	NA	TRBJ1-1
TGTGCCAGCAGCCTAGCCGGGACTAGCCTGACGAACACCGGGGAGCTGTTTTTT	CASSLAGTSLTNTGELFF	TRBV5-6	TRBD2	many	TRBJ2-2
TGTGCCAGCAGGGGCCGGGCGGCGGGGCAGTACTTC	CASRGRAAGQYF	TRBV11-2	NA	NA	TRBJ2-7
TGTGCCAGCTGGGGACAGGGAGACGAAAAACTGTTTTTT	CASWGQGDEKLFF	TRBV27	TRBD1	NA	TRBJ1-4
TGTGCCAGCAGCTTAGAACTCGGCGGGGCTAACAATGAGCAGTTCTTC	CASSLELGGANNEQFF	TRBV11-3	NA	few	TRBJ2-1
TGTGCCAGCAGCGGGGCAAGCGGAGGCAGGGATAACACTGAAGCTTTCTTT	CASSGASGGRDNTEAFF	TRBV13	NA	NA	TRBJ1-1
TGTGCCAGCTCACTACTAGCGGTATCCTACGAGCAGTACTTC	CASSLLAVSYEQYF	TRBV18	TRBD2	NA	TRBJ2-7
TGCGCCAGCAGCCTTAGAATATATAGCAATCAGCTCCAGCATTTT	CASSLRIYSNQLQHF	TRBV4-1	NA	NA	TRBJ1-5
TGCAGCGTTGGACTCAACTATGGCTACACCTTC	CSVGLNYGYTF	TRBV29-1	NA	NA	TRBJ1-2
TGTGCCAGCAGTTACGGACTAGAGACCTACGAGCAGTACTTC	CASSYGLETYEQYF	TRBV6-6	TRBD2	few	TRBJ2-7
TGTGCCAGCAGCGGGGATCTAGCGGGAGGGCCGGAGACCCAGTACTTC	CASSGDLAGGPETQYF	TRBV9	TRBD2	NA	TRBJ2-5
TGTGCCAGCAGTGAAATTTCGGGACAGGGAAGTGCCGAGCAGTACTTC	CASSEISGQGSAEQYF	TRBV6-1	TRBD1	many	TRBJ2-7
TGTGCCAGCAGGAATACAGGAAAAGGGCTCTCTGGAAACACCATATATTTT	CASRNTGKGLSGNTIYF	TRBV6-6	NA	few	TRBJ1-3
TGCAGTGCTAGAGATATGGACTCCTACGAGCAGTACTTC	CSARDMDSYEQYF	TRBV20-1	NA	many	TRBJ2-7
TGTGCCAGCAGCTCCGTTTTGGTTTGGGGCTACACCTTC	CASSSVLVWGYTF	TRBV7-9	NA	few	TRBJ1-2
TGTGCCAGCATTCTATACAATGAGCAGTTCTTC	CASILYNEQFF	TRBV12-3/TRBV12-4	NA	NA	TRBJ2-1
TGTGCCAGTAGACTCCACGGGACTAGCGGGAGTGATGAGCAGTTCTTC	CASRLHGTSGSDEQFF	TRBV19	TRBD2	many	TRBJ2-1
TGTGCCAGCAGCGACACGCGGACAGGCTACGAGCAGTACTTC	CASSDTRTGYEQYF	TRBV7-8	TRBD1	NA	TRBJ2-7